A selection of T cell receptor beta chains follows, all from one sample in a study of CD8+CD57+ T cells in acquired aplastic anemia. Each CDR3 protein is one row after TCRdb ran MiXCR on the reads. Among 170,000 or so distinct CDR3 sequences listed, less than 65% were seen once. Input material: sorted CD4+, CD8+, or CD8+CD57+ T cells (not recorded which) from PBMCs. These receptor sequences come from a human donor with aplastic anemia. The CDR3 runs from the conserved cysteine through the conserved F or W. The D gene is left open where the match is weak. Some rows mark clone size as missing; the rest say once, few, many or name a class of expanded clone.

J | V | D | size | DNA | CDR3
TRBJ2-1 | TRBV14 | NA | many | TGTGCCAGCAGAGGGTACAATGAGCAGTTCTTC | CASRGYNEQFF
TRBJ2-7 | TRBV5-5 | NA | many | TGTGCCAGCAGCTTGGGCAGGGCCCTTACCTACGAGCAGTACTTC | CASSLGRALTYEQYF
TRBJ2-3 | TRBV9 | NA | NA | TGTGCCAGCAGCGTAAGCTCTAGTTGGGGCCACGCAGATACGCAGTATTTT | CASSVSSSWGHADTQYF
TRBJ1-2 | TRBV12-3/TRBV12-4 | TRBD1 | many | TGTGCCAGCAGTGGGGACAGGGGCCCCCTAACTAACTATGGCTACACCTTC | CASSGDRGPLTNYGYTF
TRBJ2-1 | TRBV5-6 | NA | NA | TGTGCCAGCAGCTTAGGGACGCTTGAGCAGTTCTTC | CASSLGTLEQFF
TRBJ1-4 | TRBV18 | TRBD1 | NA | TGTGCCAGCTCACCTCCCCGGGACAGGGGGGAAAAACTGTTTTTT | CASSPPRDRGEKLFF
TRBJ2-7 | TRBV19 | TRBD1 | NA | TGTGCCAGTCGCGAAACCGGGACAGGGGTCTACGAGCAGTACTTC | CASRETGTGVYEQYF
TRBJ1-1 | TRBV19 | NA | NA | TGTGCCAGTACCCCTAACACGGAGAACACTGAAGCTTTCTTT | CASTPNTENTEAFF
TRBJ2-3 | TRBV9 | TRBD1 | NA | TGTGCCAGCAGCGCAGGGGGTGATACGCAGTATTTT | CASSAGGDTQYF
TRBJ2-7 | TRBV7-9 | NA | NA | TGTGCCAGCAGCTTAGCGGAAGAAGGACAGAAGTACGAGCAGTACTTC | CASSLAEEGQKYEQYF
TRBJ1-6 | TRBV9 | NA | many | TGTGCCAGCAGCCAAGGGGGGTGGTCTAATTCACCCCTCCACTTT | CASSQGGWSNSPLHF
TRBJ2-7 | TRBV9 | TRBD2 | NA | TGTGCCAGCACCCCGGGACTAGCGGGAAACGAGCAGTACTTC | CASTPGLAGNEQYF
TRBJ2-2 | TRBV15 | TRBD1 | NA | TGTGCCACCAGCGTATACAGGGGGCATAGCGGGGAGCTGTTTTTT | CATSVYRGHSGELFF
TRBJ1-2 | TRBV7-8 | NA | NA | TGTGCCAGCAGCTTAGACAGTTTAGCCTATGGCTACACCTTC | CASSLDSLAYGYTF
TRBJ1-1 | TRBV6-4 | NA | NA | TGTGCCACCACCAGCGGGAACACTGAAGCTTTCTTT | CATTSGNTEAFF
TRBJ1-1 | TRBV2 | NA | many | TGTGCCAGCAGTGTCCGGGGAGGGAACACTGAAGCTTTCTTT | CASSVRGGNTEAFF
TRBJ2-5 | TRBV7-4 | TRBD2 | few | TGTGCCAGCAGCTTAGCCGGCGGGAGGCAAGAGACTCAGTACTTC | CASSLAGGRQETQYF
TRBJ1-1 | TRBV19 | NA | few | TGTGCCAGTAGTAACCCCGGGGGTACTGAAGCTTTCTTT | CASSNPGGTEAFF
TRBJ2-6 | TRBV19 | NA | many | TGTGCCAGTAGTAGGGGGTACTCTGGGGCCAGCGTCCTGACTTTC | CASSRGYSGASVLTF
TRBJ1-1 | TRBV19 | NA | NA | TGTGCCAGTAGATCGGAGCCGGGACACACAGAAGCTTTCTTT | CASRSEPGHTEAFF
TRBJ1-6 | TRBV15 | NA | NA | TGTGCCACCAGCAGGAGTCAGGGGAATTCACCCCTCCACTTT | CATSRSQGNSPLHF
TRBJ2-7 | TRBV19 | NA | NA | TGTGCCAGTAGTCGGTCCGGGAACCCCTACGAGCAGTACTTC | CASSRSGNPYEQYF
TRBJ2-3 | TRBV5-1 | NA | NA | TGCGCCAGCAGCTTGGGGGTGGTCTCAAGGGATACGCAGTATTTT | CASSLGVVSRDTQYF
TRBJ1-6 | TRBV7-9 | NA | NA | TGTGCCAGCAGCAGACGGACCGCAGTCAGAAATTCACCCCTCCACTTT | CASSRRTAVRNSPLHF
TRBJ2-7 | TRBV5-1 | NA | NA | TGCGCCAGCAGCTTGAGGCCAGCCTACGAGCAGTACTTC | CASSLRPAYEQYF
TRBJ2-5 | TRBV7-3 | NA | few | TGTGCCAGCAGCTTAATGCGGGGAGAGACCCAGTACTTC | CASSLMRGETQYF
TRBJ2-2 | TRBV12-3/TRBV12-4 | TRBD1 | NA | TGTGTTTGGACAGGGGACACCGGGGAGCTGTTTTTT | CVWTGDTGELFF
TRBJ2-5 | TRBV15 | NA | NA | TGTGCCACCAGCAGTCCCGGGGGCCAAGAGACCCAGTACTTC | CATSSPGGQETQYF
TRBJ2-7 | TRBV29-1 | TRBD1 | NA | TGCAGCGTTGAGGGGGACAGCTACGAGCAGTACTTC | CSVEGDSYEQYF
TRBJ1-3 | TRBV2 | NA | NA | TGTGCCGAGAGGTCCTCTGGAAACACCATATATTTT | CAERSSGNTIYF
TRBJ2-7 | TRBV20-1 | TRBD1 | NA | TGCAGTGCTAGACCTAGGACAGGGTTGGACTACGAGCAGTACTTC | CSARPRTGLDYEQYF
TRBJ2-7 | TRBV24-1 | NA | NA | TGTGCCACCAGTGACCCCGGGACCCCCGGAGGGGAGCAGTACTTC | CATSDPGTPGGEQYF
TRBJ1-6 | TRBV2 | NA | NA | TGTGCCAGCAGTGGAGAGGGAACCTATAATTCACCCCTCCACTTT | CASSGEGTYNSPLHF
TRBJ2-1 | TRBV29-1 | TRBD1 | NA | TGCAGCGTGAACTCGGGACAGCTCTACAATGAGCAGTTCTTC | CSVNSGQLYNEQFF
TRBJ2-7 | TRBV12-3/TRBV12-4 | TRBD1 | few | TGTGCCAGCAGTTTCCGCGGACAGGCGAGCTACGAGCAGTACTTC | CASSFRGQASYEQYF
TRBJ2-3 | TRBV6-4 | NA | NA | TGTGCCAGCAGTGACCGGGCGGGGAACACAGATACGCAGTATTTT | CASSDRAGNTDTQYF
TRBJ1-6 | TRBV20-1 | NA | NA | TGCAGTGCTAGTTCCCGGGCAAGGTCGGATTCACCCCTCCACTTT | CSASSRARSDSPLHF
TRBJ1-2 | TRBV10-1 | NA | NA | TGCGCCAGCAGTGCGTGCAGCTTCTATGGCTACACCTTC | CASSACSFYGYTF
TRBJ2-6 | TRBV9 | NA | NA | TGTGCCAGCAGCGTAGGTATTCAATACTCTGGGGCCAACGTCCTGACTTTC | CASSVGIQYSGANVLTF
TRBJ1-2 | TRBV6-1 | NA | NA | TGTGCCAGCAGTGACCCTAGCTATGGCTACACCTTC | CASSDPSYGYTF
TRBJ1-1 | TRBV5-4 | NA | many | TGTGCCAGCAGCTTGGACAGCACTGAAGCTTTCTTT | CASSLDSTEAFF
TRBJ1-1 | TRBV2 | NA | NA | TGTGCCAGCAGTGACGTTCTGAACACTGAAGCTTTCTTT | CASSDVLNTEAFF
TRBJ2-3 | TRBV5-1 | NA | many | TGCGCCAGCAGCGAAAGGACTGCCGCAGATACGCAGTATTTT | CASSERTAADTQYF
TRBJ2-7 | TRBV7-9 | NA | NA | TGTGCCAGCGTTAGGGGGGGCTCCTACGAGCAGTACTTC | CASVRGGSYEQYF
TRBJ2-7 | TRBV29-1 | TRBD2 | few | TGCAGCGTTGGGTCTAGCGGGGAGTTGAGCGAGCAGTACTTC | CSVGSSGELSEQYF
TRBJ1-4 | TRBV5-1 | NA | many | TGCGCCAGCAGTGAGGGCAGGGGCAATGAAAAACTGTTTTTT | CASSEGRGNEKLFF
TRBJ2-7 | TRBV19 | NA | NA | TGTGCCACCCGACAGCCAAGCTCCTACGAGCAGTACTTC | CATRQPSSYEQYF
TRBJ2-5 | TRBV4-2 | NA | NA | TGTGCCAGCAGCCAAGATAACGGGGGCGGGGAGACCCAGTACTTC | CASSQDNGGGETQYF
TRBJ2-2 | TRBV5-1 | NA | once | TGCGCCAGCAGCTCTTTCATGGGGGCGGCCTTTACCGGGGAGCTGTTTTTT | CASSSFMGAAFTGELFF